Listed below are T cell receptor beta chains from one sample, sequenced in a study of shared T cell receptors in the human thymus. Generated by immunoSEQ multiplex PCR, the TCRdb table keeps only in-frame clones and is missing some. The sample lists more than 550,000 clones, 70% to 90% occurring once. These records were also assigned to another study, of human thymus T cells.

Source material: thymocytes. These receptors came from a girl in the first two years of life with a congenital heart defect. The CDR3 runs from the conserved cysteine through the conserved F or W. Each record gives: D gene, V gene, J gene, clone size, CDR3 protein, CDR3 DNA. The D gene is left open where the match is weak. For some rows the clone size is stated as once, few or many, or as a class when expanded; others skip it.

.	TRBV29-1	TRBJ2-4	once	CSVEDRGKSLDIQYF	TGCAGCGTTGAAGATCGCGGGAAGAGTTTGGACATTCAGTACTTC
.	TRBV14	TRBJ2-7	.	CASSGVRESETYEQYF	TGTGCCAGCTCAGGGGTCCGGGAATCCGAGACGTACGAGCAGTACTTC
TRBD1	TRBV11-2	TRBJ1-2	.	CASSLAGQGVYGYTF	TGTGCCAGCAGCTTAGCGGGACAGGGAGTTTATGGCTACACCTTC
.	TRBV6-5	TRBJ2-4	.	CASRGAGKNIQYF	TGTGCCAGCCGCGGGGCAGGGAAAAACATTCAGTACTTC
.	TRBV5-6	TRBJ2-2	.	CASSPDPDSNTGELFF	TGTGCCAGCAGCCCTGACCCGGACTCGAACACCGGGGAGCTGTTTTTT
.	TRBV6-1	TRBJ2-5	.	CASSDHGHARKTQYF	TGTGCCAGCAGTGATCATGGACACGCCAGGAAGACCCAGTACTTC
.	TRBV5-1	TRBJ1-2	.	CASSLVWGEVLHGYTF	TGCGCCAGCAGCTTGGTGTGGGGGGAAGTCCTACATGGCTACACCTTC
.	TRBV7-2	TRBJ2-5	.	CASSLSSLDGFWETQYF	TGTGCCAGCAGCTTATCAAGTCTCGACGGGTTCTGGGAGACCCAGTACTTC
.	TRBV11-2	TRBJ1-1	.	CASTSWTRAEGTEAFF	TGTGCCAGCACCTCGTGGACAAGAGCGGAGGGCACTGAAGCTTTCTTT
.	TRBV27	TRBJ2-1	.	CASSSARRDTFYNEQFF	TGTGCCAGCAGTTCTGCACGCCGGGACACTTTCTACAATGAGCAGTTCTTC
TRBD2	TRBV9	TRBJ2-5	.	CASSGRLAGDRPQETQYF	TGTGCCAGCAGCGGTCGACTAGCGGGGGACCGCCCCCAAGAGACCCAGTACTTC
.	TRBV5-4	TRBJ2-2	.	CASTRGKAATAGELFF	TGTGCCAGCACCCGGGGGAAGGCCGCTACCGCCGGGGAGCTGTTTTTT
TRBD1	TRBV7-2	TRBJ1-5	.	CASSSGQISNQPQHF	TGTGCCAGCAGCTCGGGACAGATTAGCAATCAGCCCCAGCATTTT
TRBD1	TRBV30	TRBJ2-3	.	CAWSTEKPGQDIHTQYF	TGTGCCTGGAGTACCGAAAAGCCGGGACAGGACATTCATACGCAGTATTTT
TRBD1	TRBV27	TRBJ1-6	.	CASSNSLGTGNSPLHF	TGTGCCAGCAGTAATTCCCTCGGGACAGGGAATTCACCCCTCCACTTT
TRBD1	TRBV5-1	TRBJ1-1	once	CASSQGQGRSTEAFF	TGCGCCAGCAGTCAAGGACAGGGCAGATCCACTGAAGCTTTCTTT
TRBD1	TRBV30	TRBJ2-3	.	CAWSREDREFTDTQYF	TGTGCCTGGAGTAGAGAGGACAGGGAGTTCACAGATACGCAGTATTTT
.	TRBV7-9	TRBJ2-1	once	CASSGRGAYNEQFF	TGTGCCAGCAGCGGCCGGGGTGCCTACAATGAGCAGTTCTTC
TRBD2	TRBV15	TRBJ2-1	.	CATSRDGSVAGGPGYNEQFF	TGTGCCACCAGCAGAGATGGGTCGGTAGCGGGGGGGCCAGGATACAATGAGCAGTTCTTC
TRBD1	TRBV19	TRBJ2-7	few	CASSIGWDSPYEQYF	TGTGCCAGTAGTATAGGTTGGGACAGTCCCTACGAGCAGTACTTC
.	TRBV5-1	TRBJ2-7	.	CASSLDRVYEQYF	TGCGCCAGCAGCTTGGACAGGGTCTACGAGCAGTACTTC
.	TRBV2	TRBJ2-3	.	CASSRRQITTDTQYF	TGTGCCAGCAGTCGACGACAGATCACCACAGATACGCAGTATTTT
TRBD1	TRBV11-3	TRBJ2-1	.	CASSCRTGDNEQFF	TGTGCCAGCAGCTGCAGGACAGGGGACAATGAGCAGTTCTTC
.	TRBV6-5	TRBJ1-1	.	CASSPRLPPRTEAFF	TGTGCCAGCAGTCCCCGGTTACCTCCTCGAACTGAAGCTTTCTTT
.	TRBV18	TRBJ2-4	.	CASSPLPPPIENIQYF	TGTGCCAGCTCACCCCTACCACCACCCATTGAAAACATTCAGTACTTC
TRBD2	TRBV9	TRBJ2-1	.	CASSDLKTTSGGPGEQFF	TGTGCCAGCAGCGACCTGAAAACTACTAGCGGGGGGCCAGGCGAGCAGTTCTTC
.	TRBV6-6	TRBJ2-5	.	CASSNRAPETQYF	TGTGCCAGCAGCAATAGAGCTCCAGAGACCCAGTACTTC
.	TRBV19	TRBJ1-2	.	CASQGKGTNYGYTF	TGTGCCAGCCAGGGAAAGGGGACTAACTATGGCTACACCTTC
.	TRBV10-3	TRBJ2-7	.	CAISEIEVEQYF	TGTGCCATCAGTGAGATCGAGGTCGAGCAGTACTTC
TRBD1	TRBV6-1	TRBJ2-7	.	CATRGRYEQYF	TGTGCCACCAGGGGGCGGTACGAGCAGTACTTC
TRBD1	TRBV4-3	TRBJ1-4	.	CASSQDRGPYATNEKLFF	TGCGCCAGCAGCCAAGACAGGGGGCCGTATGCAACTAATGAAAAACTGTTTTTT
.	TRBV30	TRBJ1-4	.	CAWSVGGTNEKLFF	TGTGCCTGGAGTGTGGGGGGAACTAATGAAAAACTGTTTTTT
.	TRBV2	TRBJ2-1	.	CASSDTGTPYNEQFF	TGTGCCAGCAGTGATACAGGTACCCCCTACAATGAGCAGTTCTTC
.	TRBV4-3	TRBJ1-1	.	CASSHAPRGTMNTEAFF	TGCGCCAGCAGCCACGCCCCCAGGGGAACAATGAACACTGAAGCTTTCTTT
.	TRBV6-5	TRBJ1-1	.	CASSYGREVPEAFF	TGTGCCAGCAGTTACGGGAGGGAGGTCCCTGAAGCTTTCTTT
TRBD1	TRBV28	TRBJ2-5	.	CASSTGGRGEQYF	TGTGCCAGCAGCACAGGGGGCAGGGGGGAGCAGTACTTC
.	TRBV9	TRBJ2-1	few	CASSHGLDKYNEQFF	TGTGCCAGCAGCCATGGACTGGATAAGTACAATGAGCAGTTCTTC
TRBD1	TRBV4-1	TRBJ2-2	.	CASSLDRGFQNTGELFF	TGCGCCAGCAGCCTAGACAGGGGCTTTCAAAACACCGGGGAGCTGTTTTTT
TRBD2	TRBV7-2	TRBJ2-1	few	CASSFGGVGEQFF	TGTGCCAGCAGCTTTGGGGGGGTCGGTGAGCAGTTCTTC
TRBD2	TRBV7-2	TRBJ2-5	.	CASSLSGTKRGTQYF	TGTGCCAGCAGCTTATCCGGGACTAAACGCGGGACCCAGTACTTC
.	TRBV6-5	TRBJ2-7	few	CASSPPGQNYEQYF	TGTGCCAGCAGTCCCCCGGGACAAAACTACGAGCAGTACTTC
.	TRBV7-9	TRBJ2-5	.	CASSLESGEEETQYF	TGTGCCAGCAGCTTAGAGTCCGGGGAAGAAGAGACCCAGTACTTC